The clone carrying this T cell receptor beta chain was seen at least ten times. As yet, its antigen is unknown. The source of the sample is a study of human T cells and chemical hapten exposure. Study-level background: Small discrepancies in pooled library volume mainly accounted for the varying TCR yields per sample. Study-wide results and caveats: Expanded TCRs were compared with controls, and the expanded TCRs formed significantly more large CDR3 similarity clusters.

The CDR3 sequence is 15 residues long. Germline V gene data show CDR1 as SGHNT and CDR2 as YYREEE (reference sequence). Trimming cost V 4 bases and J 4 bases; bases outside gene matches: 9. The study's library attached unique molecular identifiers to single cDNA molecules. TCRdb fed the RACE reads into MiXCR, producing one record per CDR3 protein. Found here are 52,000 or so distinct CDR3 sequences, roughly a tenth of them singletons; the top ten hold nearly 10%. Time point indicated: pre-sensitization, week 0. Sample treatment: therapeutic diphenylcyclopropenone sensitization with weekly scalp DPC. RNA extraction used unfractionated whole blood as the source of total RNA.

The receptor comes from a middle-aged man with alopecia areata. Some clones in this sample may be carry-over from other donors' samples. The chain couples TRBV5-4 to TRBJ2-7, with 9 nucleotides matching TRBD1. Here the sequenced sample was whole blood, taken in connection with sensitization to the hapten diphenylcyclopropenone (DPC). In DNA, the CDR3 is TGTGCCAGCAGCCCTCCGGGACAGGGACTTTACGAGCAGTACTTC. It is translated as CASSPPGQGLYEQYF.